The 3 T cell receptor beta chains reported below all come from one sample, sequenced in a study of cytomegalovirus exposure and HLA in healthy donors. In the PCR, 60 Vbeta and 13 Jbeta primers were used. Profiling relied on immunoSEQ multiplex PCR, and the TCRdb table lists in-frame clones only, not all of them. The table lists 120,000 or so clones, roughly 70% of them singletons. The specimen sequenced was PBMCs. These receptors were taken from a man between 35 and 55 years old in good health and CMV-seropositive.

The rearrangement uses TRBV9 and TRBJ1-3; 11 positions agree with TRBD1. Germline V gene sequence: CDR1 SGDLS, CDR2 YYNGEE. This CDR3 has 16 amino acids. J lost 7 bases, V lost 4 bases, and 10 bases had no gene match. The CDR3 reads CASSPRGTGGVNTIYF. The CDR3 DNA follows: TGTGCCAGCAGCCCGAGAGGGACAGGGGGGGTTAACACCATATATTTT.

The chain couples TRBV5-1 to TRBJ1-2; 10 bases map to TRBD1. CDR1 SGHRS and CDR2 YFSETQ come from the germline V gene. This CDR3 region has 17 residues. The trim removed 0 bases at V and 1 base at J, leaving 6 bases unmatched. The CDR3 DNA reads as TGCGCCAGCAGCTTGGGACAGGGGGCTCAACTTAACTATGGCTACACCTTC. Amino acid sequence: CASSLGQGAQLNYGYTF.

The rearrangement joins TRBV5-4 to TRBJ1-2; D unresolved. CDR3 size: 13 residues. V lost 0 bases and J lost 8, with 11 bases in between. Germline V lookup: CDR1 SGHNT, CDR2 YYREEE (reference sequence). The CDR3 DNA follows: TGTGCCAGCAGCTTGGTTGCATCCCAGGGCTACACCTTC. This translates into CASSLVASQGYTF.